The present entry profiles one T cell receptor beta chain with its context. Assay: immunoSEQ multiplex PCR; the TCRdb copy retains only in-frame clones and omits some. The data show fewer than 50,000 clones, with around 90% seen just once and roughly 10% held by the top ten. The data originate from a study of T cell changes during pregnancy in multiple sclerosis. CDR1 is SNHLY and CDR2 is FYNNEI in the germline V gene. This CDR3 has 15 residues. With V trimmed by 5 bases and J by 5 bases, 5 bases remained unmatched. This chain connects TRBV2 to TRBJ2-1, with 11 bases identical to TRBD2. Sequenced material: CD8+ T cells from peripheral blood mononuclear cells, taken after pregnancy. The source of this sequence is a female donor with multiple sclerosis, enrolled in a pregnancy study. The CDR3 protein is CASSTSGGVHNEQFF. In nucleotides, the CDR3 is TGTGCCAGCAGTACTAGCGGGGGAGTCCACAATGAGCAGTTCTTC.